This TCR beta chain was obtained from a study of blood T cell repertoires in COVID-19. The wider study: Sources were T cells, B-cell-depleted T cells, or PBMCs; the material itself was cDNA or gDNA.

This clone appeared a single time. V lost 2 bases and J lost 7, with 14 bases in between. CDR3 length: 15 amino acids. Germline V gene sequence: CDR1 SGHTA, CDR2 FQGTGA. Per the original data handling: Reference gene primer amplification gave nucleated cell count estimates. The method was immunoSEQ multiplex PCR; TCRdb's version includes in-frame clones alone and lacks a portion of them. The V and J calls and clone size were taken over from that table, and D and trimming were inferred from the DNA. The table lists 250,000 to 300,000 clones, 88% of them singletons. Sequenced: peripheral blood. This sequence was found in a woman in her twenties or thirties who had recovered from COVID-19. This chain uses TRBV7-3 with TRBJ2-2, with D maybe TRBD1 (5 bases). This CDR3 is CASSLLQGPHGELFF. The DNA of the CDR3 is TGTGCCAGCAGCTTATTGCAGGGCCCCCACGGGGAGCTGTTTTTT.